This T cell receptor beta chain was captured in a study of T cells in Graves' hyperthyroidism and ophthalmopathy. The overall study: Before any treatment, at initial diagnosis, peripheral blood was collected. Study-wide findings and caveats: Model predictions of ophthalmopathy came a median 6.5 months before onset.

This clonotype was counted at least ten times. Its antigen remains unidentified. Clinical symptoms, serum thyroxine, TRAb, thyroid ultrasound and orbital computed tomography informed diagnoses. The V segment lost 3 bases and the J segment 1 base; nucleotides outside the gene matches: 9. The germline CDR1 and CDR2 sequences are DFQATT and SNEGSKA (reference sequence). This CDR3 spans 15 amino acids. Amplified TCR beta CDR3 regions came from RNA transcripts. TCR CDR3 regions were first amplified by RT-PCR with HTBI primers. TCRdb analysed the multiplex PCR reads with MiXCR anew, one entry per CDR3 protein. The table records 350,000 or so distinct CDR3 sequences, 15% to 20% of them present only once.

Sequenced sample: blood. The V gene is TRBV20-1, the J gene TRBJ2-7; 7 bases are shared with TRBD2. The clonotype originates from a woman aged 45 to 65 with Graves' hyperthyroidism. CDR3 in DNA: TGCAGTGCTAGCCTATCGCCTAGCGGATCCTACGAGCAGTACTTC. It yields the protein CSASLSPSGSYEQYF.